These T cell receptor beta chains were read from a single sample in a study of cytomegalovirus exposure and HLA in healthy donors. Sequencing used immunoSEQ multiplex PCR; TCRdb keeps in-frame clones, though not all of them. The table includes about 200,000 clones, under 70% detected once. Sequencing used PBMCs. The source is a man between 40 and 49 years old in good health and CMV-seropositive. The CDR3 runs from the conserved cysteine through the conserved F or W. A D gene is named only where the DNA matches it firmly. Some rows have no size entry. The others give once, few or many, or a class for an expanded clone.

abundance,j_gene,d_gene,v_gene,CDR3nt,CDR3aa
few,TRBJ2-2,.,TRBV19,TGTGCCAGTAGTATACCTGCGGGGGCCACCGGGGAGCTGTTTTTT,CASSIPAGATGELFF
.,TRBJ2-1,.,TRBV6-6,TGTGCCAGCAGTTACGATAGGGGTGAGCAGTTCTTC,CASSYDRGEQFF
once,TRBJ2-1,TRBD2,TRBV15,TGTGCCACCAGCCCCACTAGCGGGGGTTTCGGAGAGCAGTTCTTC,CATSPTSGGFGEQFF
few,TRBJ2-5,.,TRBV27,TGTGCCAGCAGTTTAAGACAGGGAGGCATGGGGACCCAGTACTTC,CASSLRQGGMGTQYF
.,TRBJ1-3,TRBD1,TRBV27,TGTGCCAGCAGTCCAAGCAGGGGGACTGGAAACACCATATATTTT,CASSPSRGTGNTIYF
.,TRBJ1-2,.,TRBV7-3,TGTGCCAGCAGCACCGGACAGCCCGGGAACTATGGCTACACCTTC,CASSTGQPGNYGYTF
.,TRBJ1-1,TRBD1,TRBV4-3,TGCGCCAGCAGCCTCTGGGACAGCGAATTCATGAACACTGAAGCTTTCTTT,CASSLWDSEFMNTEAFF
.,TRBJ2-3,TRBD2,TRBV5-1,TGCGCCAGCAGCTTGTTTGGCGGGGGGTCTACAGATACGCAGTATTTT,CASSLFGGGSTDTQYF
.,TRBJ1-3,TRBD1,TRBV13,TGTGCCAGCAGATTTCGACAGGGGTCTGGAAACACCATATATTTT,CASRFRQGSGNTIYF
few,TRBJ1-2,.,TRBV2,TGTGCCAGCAAGGCCCTCGAGGTTGGCTACACCTTC,CASKALEVGYTF
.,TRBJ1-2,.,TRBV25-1,TGTGCCAGCAGTTCCGAACTTGCGAACTATGGCTACACCTTC,CASSSELANYGYTF
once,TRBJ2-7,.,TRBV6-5,TGTGCCAGCAGTTACTCGAAGACGGTATCGGGCTACGAGCAGTACTTC,CASSYSKTVSGYEQYF
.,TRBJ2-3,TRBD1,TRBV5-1,TGCGCCAGCAGGGGGACAGGGGGAAGCACAGATACGCAGTATTTT,CASRGTGGSTDTQYF
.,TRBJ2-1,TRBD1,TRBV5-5,TGTGCCAGCAGCTTGCGGGACAGGGAAGTGGATGAGCAGTTCTTC,CASSLRDREVDEQFF
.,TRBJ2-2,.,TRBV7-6,TGTGCCAGCAGCCAGGAGGGGGGGACCGGGGAGCTGTTTTTT,CASSQEGGTGELFF
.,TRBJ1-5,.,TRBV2,TGTGCCAGCAGTGACAGGGTCGGAAATCAGCCCCAGCATTTT,CASSDRVGNQPQHF
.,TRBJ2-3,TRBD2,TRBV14,TGTGCCAGCAGCCCGGGACTAGCGGGGGGGCTCGCAGATACGCAGTATTTT,CASSPGLAGGLADTQYF
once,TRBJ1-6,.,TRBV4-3,TGCGCCAGCAGCCAAGAACAGGGCAATTCACCCCTCCACTTT,CASSQEQGNSPLHF
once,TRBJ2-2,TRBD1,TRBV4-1,TGCGCCAGCAGCCCCACAGGGGTCGGGGAGCTGTTTTTT,CASSPTGVGELFF
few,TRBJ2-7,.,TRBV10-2,TGCGCCAGCAGTGAGTCCGGCGGCTTCTCCTACGAGCAGTACTTC,CASSESGGFSYEQYF
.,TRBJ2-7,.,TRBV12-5,TGTGCTAGTGGCCGGGGATCGTCCTACGAGCAGTACTTC,CASGRGSSYEQYF
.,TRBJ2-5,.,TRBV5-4,TGTGCCAGCAGCTTGAAGACACCCCGCGGGGAGACCCAGTACTTC,CASSLKTPRGETQYF
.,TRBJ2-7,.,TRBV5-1,TGCGCCAGCAGCTTCGGTACCCTTGAACAGGGCCACGGGTCCGAGCAGTACTTC,CASSFGTLEQGHGSEQYF
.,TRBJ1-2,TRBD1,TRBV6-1,TGTGCCAGCGTCTCCGGGACAGTCTTTAACTATGGCTACACCTTC,CASVSGTVFNYGYTF
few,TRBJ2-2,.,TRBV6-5,TGTGCCAGCAGACGGGGAGGTACCGGGGAGCTGTTTTTT,CASRRGGTGELFF
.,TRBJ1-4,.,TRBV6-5,TGTGCCAGCAGGACGGGAGCATCCGGGGGAGAAAAACTGTTTTTT,CASRTGASGGEKLFF
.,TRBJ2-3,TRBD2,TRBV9,TGTGCCAGCAGATATGGACTAGCGGGGGTCACAGATACGCAGTATTTT,CASRYGLAGVTDTQYF
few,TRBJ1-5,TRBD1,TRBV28,TGTGCCAGCCAGGGGGCCTCGGCTCAGCCCCAGCATTTT,CASQGASAQPQHF
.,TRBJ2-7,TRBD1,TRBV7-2,TGTGCCAGCAGTGACCCCGGGACAGGGAGAGGCGAGCAGTACTTC,CASSDPGTGRGEQYF
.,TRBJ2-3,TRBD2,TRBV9,TGTGCCAGCAGCGTCGGTGGGGGGGATGGAGATACGCAGTATTTT,CASSVGGGDGDTQYF
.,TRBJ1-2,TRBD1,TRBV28,TGTGCCAGCAGGGGCGTCACGGGACAGGGGGATGGCTACACCTTC,CASRGVTGQGDGYTF
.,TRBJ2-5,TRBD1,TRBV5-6,TGTGCCAGCAGCTTCCCGACAGGGGGCCAAGAGACCCAGTACTTC,CASSFPTGGQETQYF
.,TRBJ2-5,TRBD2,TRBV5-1,TGCGCCAGCAGCCGTAGCGGGGATCAAGAGACCCAGTACTTC,CASSRSGDQETQYF
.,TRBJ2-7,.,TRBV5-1,TGCGCCAGCAGCTTGGAGTTCGACCGCGGCGAGCAGTACTTC,CASSLEFDRGEQYF
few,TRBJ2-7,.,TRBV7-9,TGTTCCAGCAGCTTAGCGCCCCCCCGCAGGGGTGGCGCGCAGTACTTC,CSSSLAPPRRGGAQYF
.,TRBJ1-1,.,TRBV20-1,TGCAGTGCGGGGACGACAGGTGAAGCTTTCTTT,CSAGTTGEAFF
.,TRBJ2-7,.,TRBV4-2,TGTGCCAGCAGCCAGATGCGACAGGGAGGAAGCGAGCAGTACTTC,CASSQMRQGGSEQYF
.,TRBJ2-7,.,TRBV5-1,TGCGCCAGCGGCCTGGAACTAACGTCCTACGAGCAGTACTTC,CASGLELTSYEQYF
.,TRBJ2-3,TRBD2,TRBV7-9,TGTTCCAGCAGCCGCGTAGTAAGCGGGGGGGCCTCTAGCACAGATACGCAGTATTTT,CSSSRVVSGGASSTDTQYF
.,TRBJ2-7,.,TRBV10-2,TGCGCCAGCAGTGAAGGGGCAGGGGCCGACGAGCAGTACTTC,CASSEGAGADEQYF
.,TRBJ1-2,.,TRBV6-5,TGTGCCAGCAGTTACTCTTCCCCACCGGGGGAAGATGGCTACACCTTC,CASSYSSPPGEDGYTF
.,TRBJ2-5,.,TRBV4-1,TGCGCCAGCAGCCGCGGGGCAGTCGAGACCCAGTACTTC,CASSRGAVETQYF
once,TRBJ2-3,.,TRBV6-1,TGTGCCAGCACCAGGTCACTCCCGGGGACAGATACGCAGTATTTT,CASTRSLPGTDTQYF
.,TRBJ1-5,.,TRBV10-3,TGTGCCATCAGTGATATGACAGGTTCTCAGCCCCAGCATTTT,CAISDMTGSQPQHF
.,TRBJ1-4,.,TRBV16,TGTGCCAGCAGCCTCGCGGGGGCCTTTAATGAAAAACTGTTTTTT,CASSLAGAFNEKLFF
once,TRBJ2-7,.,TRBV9,TGTGCCAGCAGCCTTACTACCGGGACTGCCCCCTACGAGCAGTACTTC,CASSLTTGTAPYEQYF
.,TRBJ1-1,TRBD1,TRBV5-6,TGTGCCAGCAGCATGCCGGGACAGATTAACACTGAAGCTTTCTTT,CASSMPGQINTEAFF
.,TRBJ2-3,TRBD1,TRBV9,TGTGCCAGCAGCTTAGCGACAGGGGTCACAGATACGCAGTATTTT,CASSLATGVTDTQYF
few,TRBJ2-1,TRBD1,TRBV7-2,TGTGCCAGCAGCTCAAACCGGGACAGGTACTACAATGAGCAGTTCTTC,CASSSNRDRYYNEQFF
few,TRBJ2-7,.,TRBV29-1,TGCAGCGTTGAGGGGGACACGGACTACGAGCAGTACTTC,CSVEGDTDYEQYF
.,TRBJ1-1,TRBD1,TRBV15,TGTGCCACCAGCGCTCGAAGACAGGGGGCCAATGAAGCTTTCTTT,CATSARRQGANEAFF
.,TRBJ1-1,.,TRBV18,TGTGCCAGCTCACCACCGGGGAGGACTGAAGCTTTCTTT,CASSPPGRTEAFF
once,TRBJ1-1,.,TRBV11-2,TGTGCCAGCAGCATTAGCCCCGAGACTGAAGCTTTCTTT,CASSISPETEAFF
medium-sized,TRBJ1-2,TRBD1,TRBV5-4,TGTGCCAGCAGTTTTAGGGGGCGCGGTAACTATGGCTACACCTTC,CASSFRGRGNYGYTF